The TCR beta chain described here comes from a study of control samples from healthy donors and cancer patients. Assay: immunoSEQ multiplex PCR; the TCRdb copy retains only in-frame clones and omits some. Here the sample spans 70,000 to 80,000 clones, roughly 80% being singletons. This clone was seen once. Trimming cost V 7 bases and J 4 bases; bases outside gene matches: 11. CDR1 is LNHDA, CDR2 SQIVND, per germline (reference sequence). CDR3 size: 16 residues. The material sequenced was blood. The sequence derives from a man aged 45 to 65 in good health. The V call is TRBV19, the J call TRBJ2-1; 9 bases align to TRBD2. The CDR3 is CASMPTSGLGYNEQFF. CDR3 sequence (DNA): TGTGCCAGTATGCCGACTAGCGGACTCGGATACAATGAGCAGTTCTTC. The full variable domain, completed using reference TRBV19 and TRBJ2-1, is DGGITQSPKYLFRKEGQNVTLSCEQNLNHDAMYWYRQDPGQGLRLIYYSQIVNDFQKGDIAEGYSVSREKKESFPLTVTSAQKNPTAFYLCASMPTSGLGYNEQFFGPGTRLTVL.